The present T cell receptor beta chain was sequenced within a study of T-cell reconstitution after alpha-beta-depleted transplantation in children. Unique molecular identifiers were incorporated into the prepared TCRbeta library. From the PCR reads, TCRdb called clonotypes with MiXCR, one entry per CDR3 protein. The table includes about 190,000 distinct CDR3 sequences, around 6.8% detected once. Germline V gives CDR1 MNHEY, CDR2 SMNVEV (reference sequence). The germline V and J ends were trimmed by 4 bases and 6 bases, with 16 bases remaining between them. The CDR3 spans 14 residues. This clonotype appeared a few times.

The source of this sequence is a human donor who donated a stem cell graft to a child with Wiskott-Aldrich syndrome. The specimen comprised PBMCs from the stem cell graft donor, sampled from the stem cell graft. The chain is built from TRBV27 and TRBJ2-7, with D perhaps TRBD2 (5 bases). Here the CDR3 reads CASSWVSGSGEQYF. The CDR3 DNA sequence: TGTGCCAGCAGTTGGGTCTCGGGGAGCGGCGAGCAGTACTTC.